The 22 T cell receptor beta chains below come from one sample, sequenced in a study of cytomegalovirus exposure and HLA in healthy donors. The PCR made use of 60 Vbeta and 13 Jbeta primers. Clones were read by immunoSEQ multiplex PCR, and TCRdb kept only the in-frame ones, dropping some. The sample carries 150,000 to 200,000 clones, around 79% recorded once. The sequenced sample was PBMCs. All receptors derive from a woman aged 45-65 years in good health and CMV-seronegative.

In its sample, this clone was seen once. This chain uses TRBV27 with TRBJ2-5; 8 positions agree with TRBD1. The V gene end was trimmed by 5 bases and the J gene end by 11 bases; junction bases not matched to a gene: 4. Germline lookup yields CDR1 MNHEY and CDR2 SMNVEV (reference sequence). CDR3 length: 11 amino acids. Here the CDR3 reads CASSKQGEQYF. The CDR3 nucleotides read TGTGCCAGCAGTAAACAGGGGGAGCAGTACTTC.

The rearrangement joins TRBV11-2 to TRBJ1-5, with D uncertain. There are 15 residues in the CDR3. Germline CDR1 SGHAT, CDR2 FQNNGV. The V gene lost 1 base and the J gene lost 0 bases, with 7 bases spanning the gap. The CDR3 DNA is TGTGCCAGCAGCTTAGCCGGTTTTAGCAATCAGCCCCAGCATTTT. Residues: CASSLAGFSNQPQHF. Combining the CDR3 with reference TRBV11-2 and TRBJ1-5 gives the whole variable domain EAGVAQSPRYKIIEKRQSVAFWCNPISGHATLYWYQQILGQGPKLLIQFQNNGVVDDSQLPKDRFSAERLKGVDSTLKIQPAKLEDSAVYLCASSLAGFSNQPQHFGDGTRLSIL.

The CDR3 protein is CASSFIAGVMNNEQFF. As DNA, the CDR3 is TGCGCCAGCAGCTTCATAGCGGGGGTGATGAACAATGAGCAGTTCTTC. This rearrangement joins TRBV5-1 to TRBJ2-1, with 9 bases that match TRBD2. The germline CDR1 and CDR2 sequences are SGHRS and YFSETQ. The CDR3 is 16 amino acids. V lost 2 bases, J lost 5 bases, and 8 bases stayed unmatched.

The J gene is TRBJ1-4, the V gene TRBV15; 7 bases are shared with TRBD1. Trimming took 0 bases from V and 6 from J; bases not matched to a gene: 4. The CDR3 is 15 residues long. Germline CDR1 and CDR2: LNHNV and YYDKDF (reference sequence). CDR3 in DNA: TGTGCCACCAGCAGAGATAAGGGGGCGGATGAAAAACTGTTTTTT. Its protein is CATSRDKGADEKLFF.

The chain links TRBV5-6 to TRBJ1-5; D call uncertain. The CDR3 is 17 amino acids. Trimming took 1 base from V and 0 from J, leaving 14 bases between them. Germline V CDR1 and CDR2: SGHDT, YYEEEE. CDR3 DNA: TGTGCCAGCAGCTTGTTCGGTCGGTTTAGTAGCAATCAGCCCCAGCATTTT. Encoded protein: CASSLFGRFSSNQPQHF.

This clone appeared once. V usage is TRBV28 and J usage is TRBJ2-3; D gene uncertain. Germline CDR1 and CDR2: MDHEN and SYDVKM. CDR3 length: 11 amino acids. Trimming removed 8 bases at V and 4 bases at J, with 7 bases between. The CDR3 nucleotides read TGTGCCAGCCAACGGGCAGATACGCAGTATTTT. It specifies CASQRADTQYF.

This rearrangement joins TRBV7-7 to TRBJ2-5; D might be TRBD2 (6 bases). Germline V gene sequence: CDR1 SSHAT, CDR2 FNYEAQ (reference sequence). The CDR3 runs to 15 residues. CDR3 region: CASGGLGRGQETQYF. The CDR3 DNA reads TGTGCTAGCGGAGGGTTAGGGCGGGGTCAAGAGACCCAGTACTTC. Full variable domain (rest looked up from reference TRBV7-7 and TRBJ2-5): GAGVSQSPRYKVTKRGQDVTLRCDPISSHATLYWYQQALGQGPEFLTYFNYEAQPDKSGLPSDRFSAERPEGSISTLTIQRTEQRDSAMYRCASGGLGRGQETQYFGPGTRLLVL.

V usage is TRBV11-3 and J usage is TRBJ2-7, with TRBD2 identical over 12 bases. CDR3 size: 16 residues. Germline V gene lookup returns CDR1 SGHNT and CDR2 YENEEA. V trimming: 5 bases; J trimming: 0 bases; junction bases outside the gene matches: 5. The CDR3 sequence: CASSPGLAGTSYEQYF. CDR3 DNA: TGTGCCAGCAGCCCCGGACTAGCGGGGACCTCCTACGAGCAGTACTTC.

V is TRBV9 and J is TRBJ1-2, with 10 nucleotides matching TRBD1. V was clipped by 3 bases and J by 10 bases; unmatched bases: 12. This CDR3 comprises 15 residues. Germline V gives CDR1 SGDLS, CDR2 YYNGEE. The CDR3 DNA reads as TGTGCCAGCAGCGCTGGGGGGGGACAGGGGAATGCCTACACCTTC. This sequence encodes CASSAGGGQGNAYTF.

The chain is built from TRBV5-1 and TRBJ2-1, with D possibly matching TRBD1 (5 bases). CDR1 is SGHRS, CDR2 YFSETQ, per germline. The CDR3 runs to 14 residues. Trimming pared 0 bases from V and 4 bases from J, leaving 8 bases between. The CDR3 region has the DNA TGCGCCAGCAGCTTGGGACAGTTGTACAATGAGCAGTTCTTC. Translated, it gives CASSLGQLYNEQFF.

The rearrangement joins TRBV10-3 to TRBJ2-5; 14 bases line up with TRBD2. The DNA end is more similar to TRBJ2-7, so the J call may be wrong. This CDR3 region has 16 residues. Germline V CDR1 and CDR2: ENHRY, SYGVKD. The CDR3 nucleotides read TGTGCCATCCGACAGGGAGGACTAGCGGGGGGATACGAGCAGTACTTC. Its translation: CAIRQGGLAGGYEQYF.

About this clone: This CDR3 is also generated by other DNA sequences in the sample. This rearrangement joins TRBV10-3 to TRBJ2-1; D possibly corresponds to TRBD1 (6 bases). This CDR3 spans 14 amino acids. Germline V gene lookup returns CDR1 ENHRY and CDR2 SYGVKD. Trimming left V 4 bases short and J 4 bases short, with 11 bases between. CDR3 sequence (DNA): TGTGCCATCAGTGGTGGGGGCCGGTACAATGAGCAGTTCTTC. Its protein product is CAISGGGRYNEQFF.

The J gene is TRBJ1-2, the V gene TRBV6-5, with 7 bases identical to TRBD1. The V gene end was trimmed by 0 bases and the J gene end by 5 bases; junction bases not matched to a gene: 6. CDR1 and CDR2 from the germline V gene are MNHEY and SVGAGI. The CDR3 contains 15 residues. The CDR3 DNA follows: TGTGCCAGCAGTTACTCGTACCCCAGGGGGTATGGCTACACCTTC. This sequence encodes CASSYSYPRGYGYTF.

The gene calls are TRBV4-3 and TRBJ1-2; no clear D. This CDR3 spans 13 amino acids. V was cut by 1 base and J by 7 bases, with 10 bases left in between. CDR1 is LGHNA and CDR2 is YSLEER in the germline V gene. In DNA, the CDR3 is TGCGCCAGCAGCCAAGCCGGGATCCTTGGCTACACCTTC. It codes for CASSQAGILGYTF.

The V call is TRBV6-1, the J call TRBJ2-5, with D hard to call. CDR3 size: 17 residues. The germline CDR1 and CDR2 sequences are MNHNS and SASEGT. Trimming removed 2 bases from V and 1 base from J, with 17 bases in between. CDR3 DNA: TGTGCCAGCAGTGAAATATCAATGACTTGGGTCCAAGAGACCCAGTACTTC. Translated: CASSEISMTWVQETQYF.

The V call is TRBV18, the J call TRBJ1-2; D not resolved. This CDR3 region has 14 residues. Germline V gene sequence: CDR1 KGHSH, CDR2 LQKENI. The ends were cut back, 3 bases at V and 3 bases at J, with 11 bases in the middle. CDR3 nucleotides: TGTGCCAGCTCACCCACTGGTGCGGACTATGGCTACACCTTC. It translates to CASSPTGADYGYTF. Supplemented by reference TRBV18 and TRBJ1-2, the full variable domain reads NAGVMQNPRHLVRRRGQEARLRCSPMKGHSHVYWYRQLPEEGLKFMVYLQKENIIDESGMPKERFSAEFPKEGPSILRIQQVVRGDSAAYFCASSPTGADYGYTFGSGTRLTVV.

V gene TRBV7-9 combines with J gene TRBJ2-7; a weak D match, TRBD2 (6 bases). There are 13 residues in the CDR3. CDR1 SEHNR and CDR2 FQNEAQ come from the germline V gene (reference sequence). Deletions cut 1 base from V and 7 bases from J, with 11 bases between. CDR3 coding DNA: TGTGCCAGCAGCTTAGGGCGGGATAGAGAGCAGTACTTC. Its translation is CASSLGRDREQYF.

The chain links TRBV7-2 to TRBJ2-1, with 7 bases identical to TRBD2. In germline, CDR1 is SGHTA, CDR2 FQGNSA. V trimming: 5 bases; J trimming: 10 bases; junction bases outside the gene matches: 23. The CDR3 length is 18 residues. The CDR3 reads CASSHQISPGLLLKEQFF. As DNA, the CDR3 is TGTGCCAGCAGCCACCAGATCTCCCCGGGACTACTACTTAAAGAGCAGTTCTTC.

V is TRBV2 and J is TRBJ1-1; no clear D. The CDR3 consists of 14 residues. The germline V gene encodes CDR1 SNHLY and CDR2 FYNNEI. V was cut by 6 bases and J by 9 bases, with 20 bases left in between. The CDR3 coding sequence is TGTGCCAGCAGCTACGCCGCTACCTCGAAACAAGCTTTCTTT. Its translation: CASSYAATSKQAFF. Complete variable domain (other parts from reference TRBV2 and TRBJ1-1): EPEVTQTPSHQVTQMGQEVILRCVPISNHLYFYWYRQILGQKVEFLVSFYNNEISEKSEIFDDQFSVERPDGSNFTLKIRSTKLEDSAMYFCASSYAATSKQAFFGQGTRLTVV.

This clone was observed a few times. The chain employs TRBV7-3 and TRBJ2-5; possibly TRBD1 for D (6 bases). Germline-derived CDR1 and CDR2 are SGHTA and FQGTGA. The CDR3 loop spans 13 amino acids. V lost 6 bases and J lost 2, with 10 bases in between. CDR3 amino acids: CASRDSPQETQYF. CDR3 in DNA: TGTGCCAGCAGGGACAGCCCTCAAGAGACCCAGTACTTC.

V is TRBV30 and J is TRBJ1-3, with unresolved D. The V gene lost 1 base and the J gene lost 3 bases, with 7 bases spanning the gap. Germline V gene lookup returns CDR1 GTSNPN and CDR2 SVGIG (reference sequence). CDR3 length: 13 amino acids. The CDR3 DNA sequence: TGTGCCTGGAGTGGGCAAGTTGGAAACACCATATATTTT. Encoded protein: CAWSGQVGNTIYF.

The chain is built from TRBV7-9 and TRBJ1-2; the match to TRBD1 covers 9 bases. The junction had 10 bases not matched to a gene; V was cut back by 1 base and J by 4 bases. The CDR3 runs 17 residues. Germline V CDR1 and CDR2: SEHNR, FQNEAQ (reference sequence). In DNA, the CDR3 is TGTGCCAGCAGCTTAGGGACAGGGGCGCCTGGGACCTATGGCTACACCTTC. This gives the protein CASSLGTGAPGTYGYTF.